These 10 T cell receptor beta chains share one sample of origin, sequenced in a study of blood T cell repertoires in COVID-19. Profiling relied on immunoSEQ multiplex PCR, and the TCRdb table lists in-frame clones only, not all of them. The sample lists over 200,000 clones; about 84% were seen once. Specimen: PBMCs or T cells enriched from blood (not recorded which). All receptors come from a man aged 55-75 years who had recovered from COVID-19.

The chain combines TRBV15 with TRBJ1-4, with 9 bases matching TRBD1. J was trimmed by 8 bases and V by 9 bases; bases with no gene match: 10. Germline CDR1 is LNHNV and CDR2 is YYDKDF (reference sequence). The CDR3 consists of 14 residues. CDR3 loop: CATQADRGGEKLFF. For the CDR3, the DNA is TGTGCCACGCAGGCGGACAGGGGTGGGGAAAAACTGTTTTTT. Variable domain in full (rest from reference TRBV15 and TRBJ1-4): DAMVIQNPRYQVTQFGKPVTLSCSQTLNHNVMYWYQQKSSQAPKLLFHYYDKDFNNEADTPDNFQSRRPNTSFCFLDIRSPGLGDTAMYLCATQADRGGEKLFFGSGTQLSVL.

The chain is built from TRBV29-1 and TRBJ1-1; D ambiguous. Trimming shortened V by 5 bases and J by 3 bases, and 13 bases separated the two germline ends. CDR1 is SQVTM, CDR2 ANQGSEA, per germline. The CDR3 is made up of 13 amino acids. In DNA, the CDR3 is TGCAGCGTTAGTCCTATTCAGGACACTGAAGCTTTCTTT. As protein: CSVSPIQDTEAFF.

The V and J genes are TRBV6-1 and TRBJ2-2; TRBD2 matches at 7 bases. Germline lookup yields CDR1 MNHNS and CDR2 SASEGT. V lost 4 bases and J lost 1; bases outside the gene matches: 9. The CDR3 runs 17 residues. This chain's CDR3 is CASSVKTGGRNTGELFF. The CDR3 DNA reads TGTGCCAGCAGTGTAAAAACGGGGGGACGGAACACCGGGGAGCTGTTTTTT.

The chain combines TRBV11-3 with TRBJ2-2; tentatively, D is TRBD1 (5 bases). V was shortened by 1 base and J by 6 bases, with 9 bases between the two germline ends. Germline CDR1 is SGHNT and CDR2 is YENEEA. The CDR3 consists of 14 residues. The CDR3 protein is CASSLVAGSGELFF. CDR3 bases: TGTGCCAGCAGCTTAGTAGCAGGGTCCGGGGAGCTGTTTTTT.

The chain couples TRBV5-1 to TRBJ2-3, with TRBD1 as a possible D gene (5 bases). The CDR3 sequence is 16 residues long. With 0 bases removed from V and 2 bases from J, the gap between germline ends came to 13 bases. The germline gives CDR1 SGHRS, CDR2 YFSETQ. The chain's CDR3 is CASSLEGRQYTDTQYF. CDR3 coding DNA: TGCGCCAGCAGCTTGGAGGGGCGGCAGTACACAGATACGCAGTATTTT.

V is TRBV4-2 and J is TRBJ1-2; D remains ambiguous. This CDR3 has 13 amino acids. V was clipped by 0 bases and J by 4 bases, with 6 bases between them. Germline CDR1 is LGHNA and CDR2 is YNFKEQ. The CDR3 loop reads CASSQDGSYGYTF. CDR3 sequence (DNA): TGTGCCAGCAGCCAAGATGGGAGCTATGGCTACACCTTC.

This clone was detected only a few times. V usage is TRBV9 and J usage is TRBJ2-1, with D unclear. The CDR3 consists of 14 residues. V dropped 4 bases and J dropped 7 bases, with 15 bases sitting between them. Germline assignment: CDR1 SGDLS and CDR2 YYNGEE. The CDR3 DNA reads TGTGCCAGCAGCCCACACCCGACCGGGAATGAGCAGTTCTTC. This sequence encodes CASSPHPTGNEQFF.

V is TRBV6-2 or TRBV6-3 and J is TRBJ1-5; D not resolved. The CDR3 length is 17 residues. Trimming cost V 6 bases and J 2 bases, with 20 bases left between them. Germline lookup yields CDR1 MNHEY and CDR2 SVGEGT. The CDR3 region has the DNA TGTGCCAGCAGATACAAAGTGGAGGGCAATGGCAATCAGCCCCAGCATTTT. Translating gives CASRYKVEGNGNQPQHF.

The chain has TRBV5-1 and TRBJ1-1; weak D call: TRBD1 (5 bases). CDR3 length: 15 amino acids. Germline CDR1 and CDR2: SGHRS and YFSETQ. V lost 4 bases to trimming and J lost 3 bases, with 16 bases between them. The DNA of the CDR3 is TGCGCCAGCAGCGAAAGCAGGGAATTCGACACTGAAGCTTTCTTT. This gives the protein CASSESREFDTEAFF.

The genes are TRBV2 and TRBJ2-1; a possible D gene is TRBD2 (5 bases). This CDR3 has 13 amino acids. The V end lost 8 bases, the J end lost 7 bases, and 15 bases lay between the germline ends. CDR1 and CDR2 from the germline V gene are SNHLY and FYNNEI. The CDR3 coding sequence is TGTGCCAGCGCCCGGGCGGGTTGGAATGAGCAGTTCTTC. Its protein product is CASARAGWNEQFF.